This T cell receptor (beta chain) stems from a study of control samples from healthy donors and cancer patients. There are a few counts of this clone. The protocol was immunoSEQ multiplex PCR, while the TCRdb copy is restricted to in-frame clones and leaves out a portion. The sample holds 150,000 to 200,000 clones, about 90% seen once. V gave up 0 bases and J gave up 5 bases, with 14 bases separating them. This CDR3 contains 15 residues. Per germline, CDR1 SGHDT and CDR2 YYEEEE. The sample comprised blood. The chain carries TRBV5-6 and TRBJ2-5, with D perhaps matching TRBD2 (6 bases). The receptor was derived from a middle-aged woman in good health. The CDR3 coding sequence is TGTGCCAGCAGCTTGGAGCCAGGTGGGGGGGAGACCCAGTACTTC. It is translated as CASSLEPGGGETQYF.